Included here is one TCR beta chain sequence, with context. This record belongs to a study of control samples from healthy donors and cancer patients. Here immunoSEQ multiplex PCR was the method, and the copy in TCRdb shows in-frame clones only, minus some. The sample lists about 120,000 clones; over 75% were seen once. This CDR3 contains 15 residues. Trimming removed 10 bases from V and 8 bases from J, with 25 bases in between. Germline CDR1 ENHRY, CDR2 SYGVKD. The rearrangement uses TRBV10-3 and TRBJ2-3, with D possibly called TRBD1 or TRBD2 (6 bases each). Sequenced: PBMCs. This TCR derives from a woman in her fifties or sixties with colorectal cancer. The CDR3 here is CATRGSTIGGSTQYF. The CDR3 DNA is TGTGCCACCCGGGGGTCGACCATAGGGGGGAGTACGCAGTATTTT.